Listed below are T cell receptor beta chains from one sample, sequenced in a study of human T cells and chemical hapten exposure. TCRdb used MiXCR to reprocess the RACE reads, holding one entry per CDR3 protein. This sample has 300,000 to 400,000 distinct CDR3 sequences; 5.1% occur once, and the top ten carry just over 2.5%. The sequencing used whole blood, collected in connection with sensitization to the hapten diphenylcyclopropenone (DPC). Receptors were obtained from a woman aged 45-65 years with alopecia areata. Some clones in this sample may be carry-over from other donors' samples. CDR3s include the opening cysteine and the closing phenylalanine or tryptophan. D genes are given only for firm matches. Clone size is stated in some rows and not others, as once, few, many or a class when expanded.

j_call: TRBJ1-1; d_call: NA; v_call: TRBV28; clone_size: few; cdr3_aa: CAIKGQTGTTEAFF; cdr3_nt: TGTGCCATCAAAGGGCAAACAGGGACCACTGAAGCTTTCTTT
j_call: TRBJ1-2; d_call: NA; v_call: TRBV10-3; clone_size: many; cdr3_aa: CATLGLRFENGYTF; cdr3_nt: TGTGCCACCCTGGGTTTGAGGTTTGAGAATGGCTACACCTTC
j_call: TRBJ1-2; d_call: NA; v_call: TRBV5-1; clone_size: many; cdr3_aa: CASSSGTENYGYTF; cdr3_nt: TGCGCCAGCAGCTCCGGGACCGAGAACTATGGCTACACCTTC
j_call: TRBJ2-4; d_call: NA; v_call: TRBV28; clone_size: many; cdr3_aa: CASSFAGRLAKNIQYF; cdr3_nt: TGTGCCAGCAGTTTCGCGGGACGGCTAGCCAAAAACATTCAGTACTTC
j_call: TRBJ2-3; d_call: NA; v_call: TRBV5-4; clone_size: many; cdr3_aa: CASSPDSYLVTQYF; cdr3_nt: TGTGCCAGCAGCCCCGACAGCTATCTAGTTACGCAGTATTTT
j_call: TRBJ2-3; d_call: TRBD1; v_call: TRBV5-4; clone_size: NA; cdr3_aa: CASSWTGMDTLYF; cdr3_nt: TGTGCCAGCAGCTGGACAGGGATGGATACGCTGTATTTT
j_call: TRBJ2-7; d_call: TRBD2; v_call: TRBV12-5; clone_size: many; cdr3_aa: CASGLYSGAEQYF; cdr3_nt: TGTGCTAGTGGTTTGTATAGCGGGGCTGAGCAGTACTTC
j_call: TRBJ1-4; d_call: NA; v_call: TRBV7-9; clone_size: few; cdr3_aa: CASSFLRAGEKLFF; cdr3_nt: TGTGCCAGCAGCTTTCTCAGGGCCGGGGAAAAACTGTTTTTT
j_call: TRBJ2-7; d_call: TRBD1; v_call: TRBV7-6; clone_size: NA; cdr3_aa: CASSANRGPRDEQYF; cdr3_nt: TGTGCCAGCAGCGCGAACAGGGGGCCGAGAGACGAGCAGTACTTC
j_call: TRBJ1-5; d_call: TRBD1; v_call: TRBV7-9; clone_size: NA; cdr3_aa: CASSFQGAWQPQHF; cdr3_nt: TGTGCCAGCAGCTTTCAGGGGGCTTGGCAGCCCCAGCATTTT
j_call: TRBJ2-7; d_call: NA; v_call: TRBV6-5; clone_size: many; cdr3_aa: CASTATGILYEQYF; cdr3_nt: TGTGCCAGCACCGCTACAGGGATCTTATACGAGCAGTACTTC
j_call: TRBJ2-2; d_call: NA; v_call: TRBV3-1; clone_size: many; cdr3_aa: CASSRRMAQDAGELFF; cdr3_nt: TGTGCCAGCAGCCGCCGGATGGCGCAAGACGCCGGGGAGCTGTTTTTT
j_call: TRBJ2-5; d_call: NA; v_call: TRBV3-1; clone_size: many; cdr3_aa: CASSQDGGGLRETQYF; cdr3_nt: TGTGCCAGCAGCCAAGATGGGGGGGGCCTCCGGGAGACCCAGTACTTC
j_call: TRBJ1-1; d_call: NA; v_call: TRBV30; clone_size: few; cdr3_aa: CAWSVNTGKRTEAFF; cdr3_nt: TGTGCCTGGAGTGTAAATACAGGGAAGAGGACTGAAGCTTTCTTT
j_call: TRBJ2-6; d_call: NA; v_call: TRBV3-1; clone_size: NA; cdr3_aa: CASSQDITAAGANVLTF; cdr3_nt: TGTGCCAGCAGCCAAGATATCACAGCAGCTGGGGCCAACGTCCTGACTTTC
j_call: TRBJ2-1; d_call: NA; v_call: TRBV28; clone_size: many; cdr3_aa: CASSQDAYNEQFF; cdr3_nt: TGTGCCAGCAGTCAGGACGCTTACAATGAGCAGTTCTTC
j_call: TRBJ1-2; d_call: NA; v_call: TRBV20-1; clone_size: few; cdr3_aa: CSAKPDSYGYTF; cdr3_nt: TGCAGTGCAAAACCTGACAGCTATGGCTACACCTTC
j_call: TRBJ2-7; d_call: TRBD1; v_call: TRBV5-1; clone_size: few; cdr3_aa: CASSLPETGGRDEQYF; cdr3_nt: TGCGCCAGCAGCTTGCCCGAGACAGGGGGCCGGGACGAGCAGTACTTC
j_call: TRBJ2-7; d_call: TRBD1; v_call: TRBV5-5; clone_size: many; cdr3_aa: CASSFYDRGHYEQYF; cdr3_nt: TGTGCCAGCAGCTTCTACGACAGGGGACACTACGAGCAGTACTTC
j_call: TRBJ2-7; d_call: NA; v_call: TRBV5-1; clone_size: NA; cdr3_aa: CASSLFSGEEQYF; cdr3_nt: TGCGCCAGCAGCTTGTTTTCAGGGGAGGAGCAGTACTTC
j_call: TRBJ1-1; d_call: NA; v_call: TRBV20-1; clone_size: NA; cdr3_aa: CSPEGGAYTEAFF; cdr3_nt: TGCAGTCCAGAGGGTGGGGCGTACACTGAAGCTTTCTTT
j_call: TRBJ2-1; d_call: NA; v_call: TRBV7-9; clone_size: few; cdr3_aa: CASSSGPGLNNEQFF; cdr3_nt: TGTGCCAGCAGCTCTGGGCCTGGACTGAACAATGAGCAGTTCTTC
j_call: TRBJ2-1; d_call: TRBD2; v_call: TRBV5-1; clone_size: many; cdr3_aa: CASSPGTSVYNEQFF; cdr3_nt: TGCGCCAGCAGCCCCGGGACTAGCGTTTACAATGAGCAGTTCTTC
j_call: TRBJ2-7; d_call: TRBD2; v_call: TRBV7-6; clone_size: NA; cdr3_aa: CASSLGAGGSSYEQYF; cdr3_nt: TGTGCCAGCAGCTTAGGTGCGGGAGGCAGCTCCTACGAGCAGTACTTC
j_call: TRBJ1-2; d_call: NA; v_call: TRBV12-3/TRBV12-4; clone_size: once; cdr3_aa: CASNPQKNYGYTF; cdr3_nt: TGTGCCAGCAATCCCCAAAAGAACTATGGCTACACCTTC
j_call: TRBJ1-1; d_call: NA; v_call: TRBV12-5; clone_size: many; cdr3_aa: CASAPGTEAFF; cdr3_nt: TGTGCTAGTGCCCCGGGCACTGAAGCTTTCTTT
j_call: TRBJ2-3; d_call: NA; v_call: TRBV6-2/TRBV6-3; clone_size: many; cdr3_aa: CASSNWDLRSRDTQYF; cdr3_nt: TGTGCCAGCAGTAATTGGGACCTTCGGTCCCGGGATACGCAGTATTTT
j_call: TRBJ2-3; d_call: NA; v_call: TRBV11-2; clone_size: few; cdr3_aa: CASSLDPNFDTQYF; cdr3_nt: TGTGCCAGCAGCTTAGACCCGAACTTCGATACGCAGTATTTT
j_call: TRBJ2-1; d_call: TRBD2; v_call: TRBV28; clone_size: NA; cdr3_aa: CVTRLAGGYNEQFF; cdr3_nt: TGTGTCACCAGACTAGCGGGAGGGTACAATGAGCAGTTCTTC
j_call: TRBJ2-2; d_call: NA; v_call: TRBV6-5; clone_size: NA; cdr3_aa: CASLWAGPAGTGELFF; cdr3_nt: TGTGCCAGCCTTTGGGCGGGGCCGGCGGGCACCGGGGAGCTGTTTTTT
j_call: TRBJ2-1; d_call: TRBD2; v_call: TRBV29-1; clone_size: many; cdr3_aa: CSGGLAGDYNEQFF; cdr3_nt: TGCAGCGGTGGACTAGCGGGGGATTACAATGAGCAGTTCTTC
j_call: TRBJ2-5; d_call: NA; v_call: TRBV10-3; clone_size: NA; cdr3_aa: CAISGVGGETQYF; cdr3_nt: TGTGCCATCAGTGGTGTGGGCGGTGAGACCCAGTACTTC
j_call: TRBJ2-2; d_call: TRBD2; v_call: TRBV12-3/TRBV12-4; clone_size: NA; cdr3_aa: CAARSGGYTGELFF; cdr3_nt: TGTGCCGCCCGCAGCGGGGGATACACCGGGGAGCTGTTTTTT
j_call: TRBJ2-3; d_call: TRBD1; v_call: TRBV29-1; clone_size: many; cdr3_aa: CSVSGQEYTDTQYF; cdr3_nt: TGCAGCGTATCCGGACAGGAGTACACAGATACGCAGTATTTT
j_call: TRBJ2-3; d_call: TRBD2; v_call: TRBV12-3/TRBV12-4; clone_size: NA; cdr3_aa: CASWLAGRTDTQYF; cdr3_nt: TGTGCCAGCTGGCTAGCGGGCCGCACAGATACGCAGTATTTT
j_call: TRBJ1-1; d_call: NA; v_call: TRBV6-2/TRBV6-3; clone_size: NA; cdr3_aa: CASSLMRTEAFF; cdr3_nt: TGTGCCAGCAGCCTCATGAGGACTGAAGCTTTCTTT
j_call: TRBJ2-2; d_call: TRBD1; v_call: TRBV24-1; clone_size: many; cdr3_aa: CATSDPGQGNTGELFF; cdr3_nt: TGTGCCACCAGTGATCCCGGACAGGGGAACACCGGGGAGCTGTTTTTT
j_call: TRBJ2-3; d_call: NA; v_call: TRBV5-6; clone_size: many; cdr3_aa: CASSLVGVSTDTQYF; cdr3_nt: TGTGCCAGCAGCTTGGTTGGAGTCAGCACAGATACGCAGTATTTT
j_call: TRBJ1-1; d_call: NA; v_call: TRBV6-6; clone_size: many; cdr3_aa: CASSYLVNTEAFF; cdr3_nt: TGTGCCAGCAGTTACTTGGTGAACACTGAAGCTTTCTTT
j_call: TRBJ2-1; d_call: NA; v_call: TRBV24-1; clone_size: NA; cdr3_aa: CATSDTSSYNEQFF; cdr3_nt: TGTGCCACCAGCGACACGAGCTCCTACAATGAGCAGTTCTTC
j_call: TRBJ1-5; d_call: TRBD1; v_call: TRBV20-1; clone_size: NA; cdr3_aa: CSAKGQGSNQPQHF; cdr3_nt: TGCAGTGCTAAGGGACAGGGTAGCAATCAGCCCCAGCATTTT
j_call: TRBJ2-3; d_call: TRBD1; v_call: TRBV12-3/TRBV12-4; clone_size: NA; cdr3_aa: CASRRAGDRVSDTQYF; cdr3_nt: TGTGCCAGCCGCCGGGCCGGGGACAGGGTATCAGATACGCAGTATTTT
j_call: TRBJ2-3; d_call: TRBD2; v_call: TRBV9; clone_size: many; cdr3_aa: CASSSSGTSPSDTQYF; cdr3_nt: TGTGCCAGCAGCTCCTCCGGGACTAGCCCTTCGGATACGCAGTATTTT
j_call: TRBJ2-7; d_call: TRBD1; v_call: TRBV15; clone_size: few; cdr3_aa: CATSFGDRGYYEQYF; cdr3_nt: TGTGCCACCAGCTTTGGGGACAGGGGATACTACGAGCAGTACTTC
j_call: TRBJ2-7; d_call: NA; v_call: TRBV14; clone_size: few; cdr3_aa: CASSQDTRSGSRQYF; cdr3_nt: TGTGCCAGCAGCCAAGATACAAGGTCGGGCAGCCGGCAGTACTTC
j_call: TRBJ2-7; d_call: NA; v_call: TRBV29-1; clone_size: many; cdr3_aa: CSVVDGEQYF; cdr3_nt: TGCAGCGTTGTAGACGGGGAGCAGTACTTC
j_call: TRBJ1-6; d_call: NA; v_call: TRBV20-1; clone_size: NA; cdr3_aa: CSARDRAGTDSPLHF; cdr3_nt: TGCAGTGCTAGAGATCGGGCGGGAACGGATTCACCCCTCCACTTT
j_call: TRBJ1-1; d_call: TRBD1; v_call: TRBV7-3; clone_size: many; cdr3_aa: CASSPPRQGMNTEAFF; cdr3_nt: TGTGCCAGCAGCCCCCCCAGACAGGGGATGAACACTGAAGCTTTCTTT
j_call: TRBJ2-7; d_call: NA; v_call: TRBV7-9; clone_size: many; cdr3_aa: CASSSRGGGLEQYF; cdr3_nt: TGTGCCAGCAGCTCCCGTGGGGGAGGTCTCGAGCAGTACTTC
j_call: TRBJ1-2; d_call: NA; v_call: TRBV12-3/TRBV12-4; clone_size: many; cdr3_aa: CASSFTGAGGYTF; cdr3_nt: TGTGCCAGCAGTTTCACGGGGGCGGGTGGCTACACCTTC
j_call: TRBJ2-2; d_call: NA; v_call: TRBV6-2/TRBV6-3; clone_size: NA; cdr3_aa: CASTSPPPVPNTGELFF; cdr3_nt: TGTGCCAGCACATCCCCCCCCCCGGTTCCGAACACCGGGGAGCTGTTTTTT
j_call: TRBJ2-3; d_call: NA; v_call: TRBV20-1; clone_size: NA; cdr3_aa: CSARRAGAVTDTQYF; cdr3_nt: TGCAGTGCTCGGAGGGCGGGGGCAGTCACAGATACGCAGTATTTT
j_call: TRBJ1-5; d_call: TRBD1; v_call: TRBV20-1; clone_size: NA; cdr3_aa: CSARAGTAGHQPQHF; cdr3_nt: TGCAGTGCTAGAGCAGGGACAGCGGGTCATCAGCCCCAGCATTTT
j_call: TRBJ2-2; d_call: NA; v_call: TRBV21-1; clone_size: NA; cdr3_aa: CASMNERDNTGELFF; cdr3_nt: TGTGCCAGCATGAACGAGCGGGACAACACCGGGGAGCTGTTTTTT
j_call: TRBJ1-4; d_call: TRBD1; v_call: TRBV10-3; clone_size: many; cdr3_aa: CAISAGQLSKLFF; cdr3_nt: TGTGCCATCAGTGCGGGACAGCTATCGAAACTGTTTTTT
j_call: TRBJ1-2; d_call: TRBD1; v_call: TRBV25-1; clone_size: NA; cdr3_aa: CASSGPGTELGYTF; cdr3_nt: TGTGCCAGCAGTGGTCCCGGGACAGAGTTAGGCTACACCTTC